This T cell receptor (beta chain) was found in a study of T cell responses to AZD1222 COVID-19 vaccine. At the level of the study: Second doses that came at about 4 or about 12 weeks were put together. Notes on the study in general: Clonal diversity may have been underestimated, and the donors were mostly white British, with more females than males.

Data came from immunoSEQ multiplex PCR; TCRdb stores just in-frame clones and leaves some out. The sample holds some 180,000 clones, roughly 88% seen once. Concerning this clone: Its antigen is as yet unknown.

The CDR3 runs to 15 residues. CDR1 and CDR2 from the germline V gene are LGHDT and YNNKEL (reference sequence). V lost 4 bases and J 1 base, leaving 11 bases between the germline ends. Specimen: peripheral blood, collected on day 0 of AZD1222 vaccination. The chain recombines TRBV3-1 (or the pseudogene TRBV3-2) with TRBJ1-3, with D possibly matching TRBD1 (6 bases). The receptor was derived from an adult in good health. CDR3 nucleotide sequence: TGTGCCAGCAGCCCACCGGGACAATCTGGAAACACCATATATTTT. This codes for CASSPPGQSGNTIYF.